This TCR beta chain was captured by sequencing in a study of T cells after yellow fever vaccination. Note on this clonotype: Its target is unknown.

Study results and limitations: Most clones from primary vaccination were detected again post-booster (just over 95% CD4, 88% CD8).

The CDR3 spans 18 residues. Germline V CDR1 and CDR2: SGHVS, FNYEAQ. Trimming shortened V by 5 bases and J by 8 bases, and 28 bases separated the two germline ends. TCRdb fed the 5' RACE reads into MiXCR, producing one record per CDR3 protein. The sample has some 320,000 distinct CDR3 sequences; approximately 12% are singletons. The specimen was CD4+ T cells sorted from PBMCs, collected 45 days after the yellow fever booster vaccination. The rearrangement joins TRBV7-6 to TRBJ2-1; TRBD1 might be the D (6 bases). The TCR sequence derives from a man between 18 and 35 years old who received the YFV17D yellow fever vaccine. CDR3 coding DNA: TGTGCCAGCAGCACCCCCCTCTCAGGGGCGGGTTCGATTTATGAGCAGTTCTTC. Its translation: CASSTPLSGAGSIYEQFF.